These 8 T cell receptor beta chains share one sample of origin, sequenced in a study of response to subunit inactivated influenza vaccine. TCRdb re-analysed the RT-PCR reads in MiXCR, keeping a single row per CDR3 protein. The sample has hundreds of thousands of distinct CDR3 sequences, approximately 14% seen once. This material consisted of PBMCs from blood, taken 11 to 12 days after vaccination. These receptors were obtained from a man aged 50-59 years who received an inactivated influenza vaccine.

This clonotype was picked up many times. The DNA of the CDR3 is TGTGCCAGCAGTTTACAACTACTAGCGGGAGGGTCCGAGCAGTACTTC. This codes for CASSLQLLAGGSEQYF. The chain couples TRBV28 to TRBJ2-7, with 13 bases identical to TRBD2. With 2 bases clipped from V and 6 bases from J, the junction kept 7 bases outside the gene matches. CDR3 length: 16 amino acids. CDR1 MDHEN and CDR2 SYDVKM come from the germline V gene. The full variable domain, with the rest looked up from reference TRBV28 and TRBJ2-7, is DVKVTQSSRYLVKRTGEKVFLECVQDMDHENMFWYRQDPGLGLRLIYFSYDVKMKEKGDIPEGYSVSREKKERFSLILESASTNQTSMYLCASSLQLLAGGSEQYFGPGTRLTVT.

This clonotype was counted a few times. This rearrangement joins TRBV5-6 to TRBJ2-5; TRBD2 is a possible D gene (5 bases). In germline, CDR1 is SGHDT, CDR2 YYEEEE. V was pared by 3 bases and J by 5 bases, with 11 bases between. There are 13 residues in the CDR3. CDR3 region: CASSWRLAETQYF. The CDR3 DNA is TGTGCCAGCAGCTGGAGGCTGGCGGAGACCCAGTACTTC.

This clonotype appeared many times. The J gene is TRBJ2-5, the V gene TRBV15, with TRBD2 matching 11 bases. This CDR3 is 14 amino acids long. In germline, CDR1 is LNHNV, CDR2 YYDKDF (reference sequence). V dropped 6 bases and J dropped 5; count of bases not matched to a gene: 5. This CDR3 reads CATRLAGGSETQYF. CDR3 nucleotides: TGTGCCACCAGGCTAGCGGGAGGAAGCGAGACCCAGTACTTC. Full variable domain (rest looked up from reference TRBV15 and TRBJ2-5): DAMVIQNPRYQVTQFGKPVTLSCSQTLNHNVMYWYQQKSSQAPKLLFHYYDKDFNNEADTPDNFQSRRPNTSFCFLDIRSPGLGDTAMYLCATRLAGGSETQYFGPGTRLLVL.

The rearrangement links TRBV5-1 to TRBJ2-1; D may be TRBD1 or TRBD2 (5 bases each). Per germline, CDR1 SGHRS and CDR2 YFSETQ. The CDR3 consists of 13 residues. Trimming stripped 4 bases from V and 4 bases from J, with 9 bases between. CDR3 protein: CASSGDGYNEQFF. CDR3 nucleotide sequence: TGCGCCAGCAGCGGGGACGGGTACAATGAGCAGTTCTTC.

A few counts support this clonotype. J is TRBJ2-5 and V is TRBV11-2; D remains unclear. Germline values: CDR1 SGHAT, CDR2 FQNNGV. The CDR3 consists of 13 residues. V was trimmed by 5 bases and J by 5 bases, leaving 12 bases between them. The DNA of the CDR3 is TGTGCCAGCAGCGTCTCCCGATTGGAGACCCAGTACTTC. This translates into CASSVSRLETQYF.

The table lists this clonotype with a few counts. V gene TRBV7-9 combines with J gene TRBJ2-2, with 7 positions matching TRBD1. The length of the CDR3 is 16 residues. Per germline, CDR1 SEHNR and CDR2 FQNEAQ (reference sequence). V gave up 5 bases and J gave up 0 bases; unmatched junction bases: 6. The DNA of the CDR3 is TGTGCCAGCAGCCAATCGACAGGGTCGAACACCGGGGAGCTGTTTTTT. It yields the protein CASSQSTGSNTGELFF.

The V and J genes are TRBV11-2 and TRBJ1-1, with D perhaps TRBD1 (5 bases). V gave up 1 base and J gave up 8 bases, with 14 bases separating them. The CDR3 is 14 residues long. Per the germline V gene, CDR1 is SGHAT and CDR2 is FQNNGV. CDR3 amino acids: CASSLGLGDPEAFF. The CDR3 nucleotides read TGTGCCAGCAGCTTAGGGCTCGGGGACCCGGAAGCTTTCTTT.

The J gene is TRBJ2-7, the V gene TRBV7-2, with D possibly TRBD1 on 5 matching bases. Germline values: CDR1 SGHTA, CDR2 FQGNSA. The CDR3 sequence is 15 residues long. V was pared by 2 bases and J by 7 bases, with 18 bases between. This CDR3 reads CASSLLGQGRKEQYF. For the CDR3, the DNA is TGTGCCAGCAGCTTACTAGGGCAGGGCAGAAAAGAGCAGTACTTC. The full variable domain, completed using reference TRBV7-2 and TRBJ2-7, is GAGVSQSPSNKVTEKGKDVELRCDPISGHTALYWYRQSLGQGLEFLIYFQGNSAPDKSGLPSDRFSAERTGGSVSTLTIQRTQQEDSAVYLCASSLLGQGRKEQYFGPGTRLTVT.